Each of the 5 T cell receptor beta chains below was sequenced from the same sample in a study of graft-versus-host responses after intestinal transplantation. Sequenced by immunoSEQ multiplex PCR; TCRdb stores in-frame clones only, minus some. The table lists around 19,000 clones, about half of them singletons. The material was alloreactive CD4+ T cells from a mixed lymphocyte reaction culture, obtained before intestinal transplant. Documented subset: CFSE-low proliferating T cells sorted from approximately six-day pre-transplant mixed lymphocyte reaction (GvH or HvG direction). All receptors derive from a human patient who received an intestinal transplant.

Note on this clone: The junction and the germline gene differ at one end; a read error may be behind it. This chain connects TRBV4-1 to TRBJ2-5; TRBD2 aligns across 8 bases. The germline gives CDR1 MGHRA, CDR2 YSYEKL. CDR3 length equals 14 residues. CDR3 amino acids: CASSQGAGGEAQYF. Here the CDR3 DNA reads TGCGCCAGCAGCCAAGGGGCGGGAGGAGAGGCCCAGTACTTC.

The genes are TRBV5-8 and TRBJ1-6; 7 bases agree with TRBD1. The CDR3 contains 14 residues. V shed 4 bases and J 6 bases; nucleotides not matched to a gene: 4. Germline V CDR1 and CDR2: SGHTS, YDEGEE. The CDR3 bases are TGTGCCAGCAGCAAGGGACAGCCTAATTCACCCCTCCACTTT. This translates into CASSKGQPNSPLHF.

The chain is built from TRBV5-8 and TRBJ2-5; D remains ambiguous. Trimming removed 1 base from V and 5 bases from J, with 12 bases in between. The V gene's germline CDR1 is SGHTS and CDR2 YDEGEE. This CDR3 is 14 amino acids long. Here the CDR3 DNA reads TGTGCCAGCAGCTTGACAGTGGGTCCGGAGACCCAGTACTTC. It specifies CASSLTVGPETQYF.

The chain joins TRBV9 to TRBJ2-5; 14 bases are a match to TRBD2. Trimming at V came to 4 bases and at J to 5 bases, leaving 4 bases not matched to a gene. The CDR3 loop spans 15 amino acids. Germline values: CDR1 SGDLS, CDR2 YYNGEE. The CDR3 bases are TGTGCCAGCAGCACGCGGACTAGCGGGGGGGAGACCCAGTACTTC. The encoded protein is CASSTRTSGGETQYF.

This clone was recorded only once. The V call is TRBV7-2, the J call TRBJ1-5, with a tentative D call TRBD1 (5 bases). CDR1 and CDR2 (germline): SGHTA, FQGNSA. The CDR3 is made up of 14 amino acids. The V end lost 3 bases, the J end lost 7 bases, and 13 bases lay between the germline ends. CDR3 amino acids: CASSFWQGGQPQHF. In DNA form, the CDR3 reads TGTGCCAGCAGCTTCTGGCAGGGTGGACAGCCCCAGCATTTT. Variable domain in full (rest from reference TRBV7-2 and TRBJ1-5): GAGVSQSPSNKVTEKGKDVELRCDPISGHTALYWYRQSLGQGLEFLIYFQGNSAPDKSGLPSDRFSAERTGGSVSTLTIQRTQQEDSAVYLCASSFWQGGQPQHFGDGTRLSIL.